Listed here are 23 T cell receptor beta chains from one sample, sequenced in a study of cytomegalovirus exposure and HLA in healthy donors. In the PCR, 60 Vbeta and 13 Jbeta primers were used. The protocol was immunoSEQ multiplex PCR, while the TCRdb copy is restricted to in-frame clones and leaves out a portion. Counted here are about 21,000 clones, around 77% occurring once; the ten biggest clones make up around 7%. Source material: PBMCs. These receptors were obtained from a man between 60 and 75 years old in good health and CMV-seronegative.

This chain uses TRBV7-4 with TRBJ1-4; TRBD1 matches 9 bases. Germline trimming cut 5 bases from V and 5 bases from J; bases unmatched to any gene: 9. This CDR3 comprises 16 residues. The germline V gene encodes CDR1 SGHVT and CDR2 SQSDAQ. The CDR3 DNA reads TGTGCCAGCAGCCGAGACACGGGACAGGGAAATGAAAAACTGTTTTTT. As protein: CASSRDTGQGNEKLFF.

This chain connects TRBV15 to TRBJ1-4, with 8 positions matching TRBD1. This CDR3 has 15 residues. With V trimmed by 0 bases and J by 10 bases, 7 bases remained unmatched. Germline assignment: CDR1 LNHNV and CDR2 YYDKDF (reference sequence). The CDR3 bases are TGTGCCACCAGCAGAGAGGCAGGGGGCGCGGGAAAACTGTTTTTT. This translates into CATSREAGGAGKLFF.

The chain uses TRBV7-9 and TRBJ2-1, with a possible D match to TRBD2 (5 bases). The CDR3 totals 12 residues. V was pared by 9 bases and J by 7 bases, with 13 bases between. Per the germline V gene, CDR1 is SEHNR and CDR2 is FQNEAQ (reference sequence). This chain's CDR3 is CASGGWNNEQFF. CDR3 coding DNA: TGTGCCAGTGGAGGCTGGAATAATGAGCAGTTCTTC.

Of note for this clone: One end of the junction varies from germline; a read error may be responsible. The chain joins TRBV18 to TRBJ1-1, with D unresolved. CDR3 length equals 15 residues. From germline, CDR1 is KGHSH and CDR2 LQKENI. The CDR3 DNA reads TGTCCCAGCTCACCGCGGGTAACTAGGAACACTGAAGCTTTCTTT. Protein product: CPSSPRVTRNTEAFF.

This chain uses TRBV7-2 with TRBJ2-3; 7 bases fit TRBD2. V was clipped by 6 bases and J by 4 bases; unmatched bases: 10. The germline V gene encodes CDR1 SGHTA and CDR2 FQGNSA. The CDR3 loop spans 15 amino acids. The CDR3 region has the DNA TGTGCCAGCAGGAGGGGCGGGAGTGGGGCAGATACGCAGTATTTT. Protein product: CASRRGGSGADTQYF.

This clone has a handful of counts. The V gene is TRBV9, the J gene TRBJ1-6, with D possibly matching TRBD1 (6 bases). Trimming shortened V by 7 bases and J by 8 bases, and 13 bases separated the two germline ends. Germline-derived CDR1 and CDR2 are SGDLS and YYNGEE. The CDR3 loop spans 13 amino acids. The CDR3 bases are TGTGCCAGCGGTTCAGGGGAAGATTCACCCCTCCACTTT. It is translated as CASGSGEDSPLHF.

The chain links TRBV28 to TRBJ2-1; maybe TRBD1 (6 bases). Per the germline V gene, CDR1 is MDHEN and CDR2 is SYDVKM. The V end lost 6 bases, the J end lost 4 bases, and 16 bases lay between the germline ends. The CDR3 runs 15 residues. The CDR3 coding sequence is TGTGCCAGCAGCCCACCGGGACACCAGTACAATGAGCAGTTCTTC. This gives the protein CASSPPGHQYNEQFF.

This sequence joins TRBV19 and TRBJ1-1; D gene uncertain. V lost 5 bases to trimming and J lost 0 bases, with 16 bases between them. The germline gives CDR1 LNHDA, CDR2 SQIVND (reference sequence). There are 16 residues in the CDR3. Here the CDR3 reads CASSPRVLGLNTEAFF. CDR3 coding DNA: TGTGCCAGTAGTCCCCGAGTGCTAGGTTTGAACACTGAAGCTTTCTTT.

V usage is TRBV5-1 and J usage is TRBJ2-2; D ambiguous. CDR3 length: 14 residues. Germline CDR1 is SGHRS and CDR2 is YFSETQ. The ends were cut back, 1 base at V and 0 bases at J, with 4 bases in the middle. The CDR3 sequence: CASSLPANTGELFF. The CDR3 DNA sequence: TGCGCCAGCAGCTTGCCTGCGAACACCGGGGAGCTGTTTTTT.

For this clone: Different DNA sequences within this sample yield the same CDR3. The gene calls are TRBV10-3 and TRBJ2-7, with TRBD1 matching over 7 bases. The CDR3 contains 14 residues. The junction had 5 bases not matched to a gene; V was cut back by 4 bases and J by 2 bases. Germline V lookup: CDR1 ENHRY, CDR2 SYGVKD. The CDR3 here is CAISGGGAAYEQYF. The CDR3 nucleotides are TGTGCCATCAGTGGAGGGGGCGCTGCCTACGAGCAGTACTTC.

The chain carries TRBV19 and TRBJ2-1; 9 bases align to TRBD2. Germline V lookup: CDR1 LNHDA, CDR2 SQIVND (reference sequence). This CDR3 comprises 14 residues. The J segment lost 9 bases and the V segment lost 3 bases, leaving 6 bases of the junction unmatched. The CDR3 loop is CASSILAGSVEQFF. The CDR3 bases are TGTGCCAGTAGTATTCTAGCGGGATCTGTTGAGCAGTTCTTC. Full variable domain (missing parts from reference TRBV19 and TRBJ2-1): DGGITQSPKYLFRKEGQNVTLSCEQNLNHDAMYWYRQDPGQGLRLIYYSQIVNDFQKGDIAEGYSVSREKKESFPLTVTSAQKNPTAFYLCASSILAGSVEQFFGPGTRLTVL.

This chain uses TRBV4-1 with TRBJ2-3, with 10 bases that match TRBD2. Germline CDR1 is MGHRA and CDR2 is YSYEKL. The CDR3 consists of 18 residues. V shed 0 bases and J 0 bases; nucleotides not matched to a gene: 6. The CDR3 region has the DNA TGCGCCAGCAGCCAAGATCACAGCGGGAGGGGTAGCACAGATACGCAGTATTTT. This sequence encodes CASSQDHSGRGSTDTQYF.

The chain recombines TRBV6-1 with TRBJ1-1; the match to TRBD1 covers 7 bases. CDR1 is MNHNS and CDR2 is SASEGT in the germline V gene. The V segment lost 0 bases and the J segment 2 bases; nucleotides outside the gene matches: 6. The CDR3 is made up of 16 amino acids. The CDR3 is CASSEARQGANTEAFF. The DNA of the CDR3 is TGTGCCAGCAGTGAAGCTAGACAGGGAGCAAACACTGAAGCTTTCTTT.

This chain links TRBV29-1 with TRBJ1-2; D uncertain. The CDR3 loop spans 12 amino acids. Germline CDR1 and CDR2: SQVTM and ANQGSEA. CDR3 loop: CVGWRNNYGYTF. The CDR3 bases are TGCGTGGGCTGGAGGAATAACTATGGCTACACCTTC.

This rearrangement joins TRBV7-9 to TRBJ2-1, with no clear D. CDR3 size: 14 residues. Trimming left V 6 bases short and J 0 bases short, with 9 bases between. CDR1 and CDR2 from the germline V gene are SEHNR and FQNEAQ (reference sequence). The CDR3 DNA reads as TGTGCCAGCAGTTCGCGGAACTCCTACAATGAGCAGTTCTTC. Translated, it gives CASSSRNSYNEQFF.

The chain links TRBV2 to TRBJ2-7, with TRBD2 identical over 8 bases. CDR1 and CDR2 from the germline V gene are SNHLY and FYNNEI. The CDR3 sequence is 12 residues long. The ends lost 9 bases at V and 2 bases at J; junction bases unmatched: 3. The CDR3 protein is CASGTRTYEQYF. For the CDR3, the DNA is TGTGCCAGTGGGACTAGAACCTACGAGCAGTACTTC.

The CDR3, as DNA: TGCGCCAGCAGCTTGCTAGGACAACCTACAGATACGCAGTATTTT. As protein: CASSLLGQPTDTQYF. This sequence joins TRBV5-1 and TRBJ2-3; a possible D gene is TRBD1 (5 bases). Between the trimmed V and J ends, which lost 1 base and 3 bases, there was a span of 12 bases. This CDR3 contains 15 residues. In germline, CDR1 is SGHRS, CDR2 YFSETQ.

The gene calls are TRBV5-5 and TRBJ2-7; D is unresolved. V lost 4 bases and J lost 1, with 12 bases in between. The CDR3 has 14 amino acids. Germline lookup yields CDR1 SGHKS and CDR2 YYEKEE (reference sequence). CDR3 in amino acids: CASSRTFRSYEQYF. In DNA form, the CDR3 reads TGTGCCAGCAGCCGCACGTTCAGGTCCTACGAGCAGTACTTC. Drawing the rest from reference TRBV5-5 and TRBJ2-7, the complete variable domain is DAGVTQSPTHLIKTRGQQVTLRCSPISGHKSVSWYQQVLGQGPQFIFQYYEKEERGRGNFPDRFSARQFPNYSSELNVNALLLGDSALYLCASSRTFRSYEQYFGPGTRLTVT.

This chain links TRBV29-1 with TRBJ2-7; TRBD2 matches at 11 bases. The CDR3 contains 15 residues. Trimming at V came to 8 bases and at J to 0 bases, leaving 9 bases not matched to a gene. From germline, CDR1 is SQVTM and CDR2 ANQGSEA. The CDR3 sequence: CSILRLAGSSYEQYF. The CDR3 nucleotides read TGCAGCATCTTACGACTAGCGGGGAGCTCCTACGAGCAGTACTTC.

The chain has TRBV4-1 and TRBJ1-6; possible D gene TRBD1, 6 bases. Germline CDR1 MGHRA, CDR2 YSYEKL. V lost 0 bases and J 6 bases, leaving 15 bases between the germline ends. This CDR3 contains 17 residues. The CDR3 sequence is CASSQDGGGRVNSPLHF. In nucleotides, the CDR3 is TGCGCCAGCAGCCAAGATGGGGGCGGCAGGGTTAATTCACCCCTCCACTTT.

Of note for this clone: A junction boundary mismatches the germline segment, possibly from a read error. The rearrangement uses TRBV6-5 and TRBJ1-2; 12 bases are shared with TRBD1. Germline CDR1 MNHEY, CDR2 SVGAGI. This CDR3 region has 15 residues. DNA for the CDR3: TGTTCCAGCAGGCCCGGGACAGGGGGCTTCTATGGCTACACCTTC. As protein: CSSRPGTGGFYGYTF.

This clone has just a few counts. This chain's CDR3 is CASSLGQVNSPLHF. The CDR3 DNA reads as TGTGCCAGCAGCCTCGGACAAGTCAATTCACCCCTCCACTTT. The chain carries TRBV9 and TRBJ1-6; possible D gene TRBD1, 5 bases. The CDR3 runs 14 residues. The ends were cut back, 4 bases at V and 7 bases at J, with 12 bases in the middle. From germline, CDR1 is SGDLS and CDR2 YYNGEE.

The genes are TRBV19 and TRBJ2-1; 8 bases fit TRBD1. The germline V gene encodes CDR1 LNHDA and CDR2 SQIVND (reference sequence). V lost 7 bases to trimming and J lost 0 bases; unmatched junction nucleotides: 5. The CDR3 covers 15 residues. DNA for the CDR3: TGTGCCAGTACCCGGACAGGGCCCTCCTACAATGAGCAGTTCTTC. It encodes CASTRTGPSYNEQFF.